This record covers a single T cell receptor beta chain. Extracted RNA was reverse transcribed, and the resulting cDNA served as sequencing template. The data were produced by immunoSEQ multiplex PCR, yet TCRdb's version contains in-frame clones alone and is incomplete. The sample shows roughly 220,000 clones, around 65% of them seen only once. This specimen comes from a study of CD8+ T cells in alopecia areata. As for treatment: oral pan-JAK inhibitor, 5-10 mg twice daily. The source material was CD4+ T cells sorted from blood, sampled between weeks 44 and 45, from a patient treated with tofacitinib. The receptor's source is a human donor with alopecia areata.

The CDR3 sequence: CASSHAVGRSNQPQHF. The CDR3 DNA is TGCGCCAGCAGCCACGCGGTTGGTCGGAGCAATCAGCCCCAGCATTTT. The rearrangement uses TRBV4-1 and TRBJ1-5; D is undetermined. Trimming removed 3 bases from V and 1 base from J, with 13 bases in between. Germline V lookup: CDR1 MGHRA, CDR2 YSYEKL. The CDR3 is made up of 16 amino acids.